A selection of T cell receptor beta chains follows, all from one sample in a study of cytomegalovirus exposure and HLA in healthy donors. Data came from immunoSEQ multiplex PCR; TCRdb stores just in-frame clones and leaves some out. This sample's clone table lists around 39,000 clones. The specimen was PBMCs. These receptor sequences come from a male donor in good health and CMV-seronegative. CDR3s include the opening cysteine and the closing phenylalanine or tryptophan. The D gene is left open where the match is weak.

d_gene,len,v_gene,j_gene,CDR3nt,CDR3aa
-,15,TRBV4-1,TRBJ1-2,TGCGCCAGCAGCCAAGATCCAGGGGCCCGCTATGGCTACACCTTC,CASSQDPGARYGYTF
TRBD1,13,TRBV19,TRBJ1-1,TGTGCCAGTAGTATTGACAGGGTCACTGAAGCTTTCTTT,CASSIDRVTEAFF
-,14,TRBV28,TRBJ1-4,TGTGCCAGCAGTCCGGACGGCGGGAAGAGGAAACTGTTTTTT,CASSPDGGKRKLFF
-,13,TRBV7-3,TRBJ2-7,TGTGCCAGCAGCTTAAGTCAGGGCTACGAGCAGTACTTC,CASSLSQGYEQYF
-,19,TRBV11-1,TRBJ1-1,TGTGCCAGCAGCTACTCCCGGTTGGGGCAAGGGGATACGAACACTGAAGCTTTCTTT,CASSYSRLGQGDTNTEAFF
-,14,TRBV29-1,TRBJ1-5,TGCAGCGTTCTGACAGAGAATAGCAATCAGCCCCAGCATTTT,CSVLTENSNQPQHF
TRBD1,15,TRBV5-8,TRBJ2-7,TGTGCCAGCAGCTTCGGGACAGGGTGGATCTACGAGCAGTACTTC,CASSFGTGWIYEQYF
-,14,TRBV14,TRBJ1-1,TGTGCCAGCAGCCAAGAGGGCAGGGGAATTGAAGCTTTCTTT,CASSQEGRGIEAFF
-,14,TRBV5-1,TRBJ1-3,TGCGCCAGCAGCTTTGACAGGAGTGGAAACACCATATATTTT,CASSFDRSGNTIYF
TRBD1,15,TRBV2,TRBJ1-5,TGTGCCAGCAGACGCAGACAGGGCGGCAATCAGCCCCAGCATTTT,CASRRRQGGNQPQHF
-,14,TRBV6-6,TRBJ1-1,TGTGCCAGCAGTCCGTGGGGGGTTTCCACTGAAGCTTTCTTT,CASSPWGVSTEAFF